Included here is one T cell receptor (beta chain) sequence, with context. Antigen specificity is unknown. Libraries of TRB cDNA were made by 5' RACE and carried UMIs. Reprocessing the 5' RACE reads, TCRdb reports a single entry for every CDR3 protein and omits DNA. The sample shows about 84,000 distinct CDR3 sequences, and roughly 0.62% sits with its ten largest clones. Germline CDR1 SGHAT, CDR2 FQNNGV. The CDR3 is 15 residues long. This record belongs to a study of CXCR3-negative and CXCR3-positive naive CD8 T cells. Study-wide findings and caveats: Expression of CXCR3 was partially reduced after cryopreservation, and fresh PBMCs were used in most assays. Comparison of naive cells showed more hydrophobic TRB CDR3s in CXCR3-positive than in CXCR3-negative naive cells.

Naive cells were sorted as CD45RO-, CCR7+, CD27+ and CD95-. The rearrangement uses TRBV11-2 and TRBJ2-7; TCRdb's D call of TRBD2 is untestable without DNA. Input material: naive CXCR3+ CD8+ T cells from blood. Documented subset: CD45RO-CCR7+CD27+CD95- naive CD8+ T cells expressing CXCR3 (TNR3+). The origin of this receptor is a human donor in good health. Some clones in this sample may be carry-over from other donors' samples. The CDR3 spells CASSRLKASSYEQYF.